Below are 29 T cell receptor beta chains sequenced from a single sample in a study of radiation and T cells in renal cell carcinoma. Time point specified: baseline pretreatment blood. Specified treatment: 15 Gy SBRT to primary tumor, nephrectomy 4 weeks later. Only in-frame clones appear in the TCRdb table, and some are missing; sequencing was by immunoSEQ multiplex PCR. The top ten clones hold over 6% of a sample with roughly 100,000 clones, about 88% of them seen once. Sequencing used blood, obtained from a patient whose treatment included radiotherapy and nephrectomy. These receptors originate from a man aged 50 to 59 with renal cell carcinoma.

J is TRBJ2-7 and V is TRBV6-5, with D possibly matching TRBD1 (5 bases). CDR1 is MNHEY, CDR2 SVGAGI, per germline. V lost 3 bases and J 6 bases, leaving 18 bases between the germline ends. The CDR3 is made up of 15 amino acids. The CDR3: CASSYQGEFGFEQYF. DNA for the CDR3: TGTGCCAGCAGTTATCAGGGCGAGTTCGGCTTCGAGCAGTACTTC.

The gene calls are TRBV28 and TRBJ1-1; no reliable D call. There are 12 residues in the CDR3. Trimming removed 3 bases at V and 4 bases at J, with 6 bases between. The V gene's germline CDR1 is MDHEN and CDR2 SYDVKM. The CDR3 reads CASSLLVTEAFF. The DNA for the CDR3 is TGTGCCAGCAGTTTGCTCGTCACTGAAGCTTTCTTT.

This clone was detected only once. One junction end does not reproduce the germline sequence, and a read error may be involved. The chain couples TRBV7-7 to TRBJ2-1; the match to TRBD1 covers 11 bases. The length of the CDR3 is 16 residues. Germline values: CDR1 SSHAT, CDR2 FNYEAQ (reference sequence). The CDR3 spells CASSSSGTGGINEQFF. The CDR3 DNA sequence: TGTGCTAGCAGCTCATCCGGGACAGGGGGTATCAATGAGCAGTTCTTC.

V is TRBV19 and J is TRBJ2-7, with no clear D. This CDR3 comprises 12 residues. The germline gives CDR1 LNHDA, CDR2 SQIVND (reference sequence). V was shortened by 3 bases and J by 3 bases, with 6 bases between the two germline ends. CDR3 nucleotide sequence: TGTGCCAGTAGTATGGACGGCTACGAGCAGTACTTC. Amino acids: CASSMDGYEQYF.

This clone was picked up one time. The V and J genes are TRBV10-1 and TRBJ2-7; 11 nucleotides line up with TRBD2. The CDR3 has 15 residues. V lost 3 bases to trimming and J lost 5 bases; unmatched junction nucleotides: 6. Per the germline V gene, CDR1 is WNHNN and CDR2 is SYGVQD (reference sequence). The CDR3 DNA reads as TGCGCCAGCAGTGACCAAAGACTAGCGGGAAACGAGCAGTACTTC. Translating it yields CASSDQRLAGNEQYF.

The V gene is TRBV9, the J gene TRBJ2-3; D not resolved. The germline V and J ends were trimmed by 0 bases and 10 bases, with 3 bases remaining between them. Germline V gene data show CDR1 as SGDLS and CDR2 as YYNGEE. This CDR3 spans 10 amino acids. In DNA form, the CDR3 reads TGTGCCAGCAGCGTAGTTCCGCAGTATTTT. Translated: CASSVVPQYF.

V gene TRBV4-3 combines with J gene TRBJ2-7; perhaps TRBD1 as D (6 bases). The CDR3 loop spans 14 amino acids. Germline CDR1 reads LGHNA; CDR2 reads YSLEER. The ends were cut back, 4 bases at V and 2 bases at J, with 12 bases in the middle. The CDR3 here is CASSPQGEPYEQYF. CDR3 coding DNA: TGCGCCAGCAGCCCACAGGGAGAACCCTACGAGCAGTACTTC.

The V and J genes are TRBV18 and TRBJ1-2; D is unclear. The germline CDR1 and CDR2 sequences are KGHSH and LQKENI. The CDR3 contains 15 residues. V lost 3 bases and J 0 bases, leaving 11 bases between the germline ends. For the CDR3, the DNA is TGTGCCAGCTCACCTGGGCTTAGGGCTAACTATGGCTACACCTTC. It codes for CASSPGLRANYGYTF.

The V gene is TRBV5-1, the J gene TRBJ2-5; no definite D call. Germline CDR1 is SGHRS and CDR2 is YFSETQ. Trimming removed 5 bases from V and 3 bases from J, with 11 bases in between. This CDR3 has 13 residues. The CDR3 DNA follows: TGCGCCAGCAGACCGGGCAGCGAAGAGACCCAGTACTTC. Residues: CASRPGSEETQYF.

This sequence joins TRBV10-1 and TRBJ1-1; D remains unclear. The length of the CDR3 is 13 residues. V lost 6 bases and J 4 bases, leaving 12 bases between the germline ends. Germline V gene sequence: CDR1 WNHNN, CDR2 SYGVQD (reference sequence). CDR3 sequence reads: CASSAEGFTEAFF. The CDR3 DNA reads as TGCGCCAGCAGCGCAGAGGGATTCACTGAAGCTTTCTTT.

This CDR3 reads CASSFTTRDTYGETQYF. CDR3 in DNA: TGTGCCAGCAGCTTTACGACTAGGGATACGTACGGGGAGACCCAGTACTTC. The chain carries TRBV7-9 and TRBJ2-5; a weak D match, TRBD2 (6 bases). The CDR3 is 17 residues long. Germline-derived CDR1 and CDR2 are SEHNR and FQNEAQ (reference sequence). Trimming left V 3 bases short and J 5 bases short, with 22 bases between.

This chain joins TRBV29-1 and TRBJ2-5, with D unresolved. The germline V gene has CDR1 SQVTM and CDR2 ANQGSEA. The length of the CDR3 is 15 residues. The germline V and J ends were trimmed by 3 bases and 1 base, with 15 bases remaining between them. CDR3 sequence: CSVEGFGNIQETQYF. The CDR3 DNA is TGCAGCGTTGAGGGGTTCGGAAACATCCAAGAGACCCAGTACTTC.

The chain is built from TRBV11-2 and TRBJ1-2; no reliable D call. The CDR3 is 14 amino acids. Trimming took off 5 bases at V and 5 bases at J, with 15 bases between the two ends. In germline, CDR1 is SGHAT, CDR2 FQNNGV. CDR3 in amino acids: CASSPYKFSYGYTF. In DNA form, the CDR3 reads TGTGCCAGCAGCCCCTACAAGTTTTCTTATGGCTACACCTTC.

This clone was detected a few times. This chain connects TRBV6-6 to TRBJ2-2; 11 bases fit TRBD1. V lost 8 bases, J lost 7 bases, and 6 bases stayed unmatched. Germline CDR1 MNHNY, CDR2 SVGAGI (reference sequence). The CDR3 runs 14 residues. CDR3 coding DNA: TGTGCCAGCGAAAGGGACAGGGGGGTCGGGGAGCTGTTTTTT. Translation gives CASERDRGVGELFF.

The gene calls are TRBV7-2 and TRBJ1-2; D gene uncertain. Trimming pared 2 bases from V and 1 base from J, leaving 11 bases between. Per the germline V gene, CDR1 is SGHTA and CDR2 is FQGNSA. This CDR3 contains 15 residues. The CDR3 reads CASSLYPTDNYGYTF. CDR3 DNA: TGTGCCAGCAGCTTATATCCGACCGATAACTATGGCTACACCTTC.

This chain connects TRBV18 to TRBJ2-7; 11 bases map to TRBD2. The CDR3 is made up of 18 amino acids. V lost 0 bases, J lost 3 bases, and 10 bases stayed unmatched. CDR1 and CDR2 from the germline V gene are KGHSH and LQKENI. The CDR3 sequence is CASSPPPSLAGVFYEQYF. In DNA, the CDR3 is TGTGCCAGCTCACCACCTCCTTCACTAGCGGGAGTCTTCTACGAGCAGTACTTC. Variable domain in full (rest from reference TRBV18 and TRBJ2-7): NAGVMQNPRHLVRRRGQEARLRCSPMKGHSHVYWYRQLPEEGLKFMVYLQKENIIDESGMPKERFSAEFPKEGPSILRIQQVVRGDSAAYFCASSPPPSLAGVFYEQYFGPGTRLTVT.

Points on this clone: Germline is not matched at one junction end, which may reflect a read error. This chain links TRBV27 with TRBJ2-5, with D possibly matching TRBD1 (5 bases). The germline V gene encodes CDR1 MNHEY and CDR2 SMNVEV (reference sequence). CDR3 length: 14 amino acids. CDR3 loop: CASRAGINTEIQYF. In DNA, the CDR3 is TGTGCCAGCAGAGCAGGGATTAATACGGAGATCCAGTACTTC.

The chain combines TRBV2 with TRBJ2-2; D ambiguous. Germline V gives CDR1 SNHLY, CDR2 FYNNEI. The CDR3 totals 15 residues. V gave up 3 bases and J gave up 1 base, with 9 bases separating them. The CDR3 is CASSETGRNTGELFF. CDR3 nucleotide sequence: TGTGCCAGCAGTGAGACCGGTCGGAACACCGGGGAGCTGTTTTTT.

J is TRBJ1-2 and V is TRBV5-1; D is unclear. Germline-derived CDR1 and CDR2 are SGHRS and YFSETQ. The CDR3 is 15 residues long. With 0 bases removed from V and 5 bases from J, the gap between germline ends came to 14 bases. As DNA, the CDR3 is TGCGCCAGCAGCTTGGCCTTTACAGAGTTTTATGGCTACACCTTC. It codes for CASSLAFTEFYGYTF.

This clone was recorded only once. The rearrangement uses TRBV28 and TRBJ2-3, with a tentative D call TRBD2 (5 bases). There are 14 residues in the CDR3. Germline CDR1 is MDHEN and CDR2 is SYDVKM. V lost 7 bases and J lost 2, with 13 bases in between. The CDR3 here is CASIGAAYTDTQYF. CDR3 in DNA: TGTGCCAGCATAGGAGCGGCCTACACAGATACGCAGTATTTT.

J is TRBJ1-1 and V is TRBV5-1; 10 bases align to TRBD1. The germline V gene encodes CDR1 SGHRS and CDR2 YFSETQ. The CDR3 consists of 15 residues. The trim removed 3 bases at V and 6 bases at J, leaving 8 bases unmatched. Here the CDR3 reads CASSSGTGAGSEAFF. CDR3 in DNA: TGCGCCAGCAGCTCCGGGACAGGGGCGGGGTCTGAAGCTTTCTTT.

In this sample, this clone turned up once. The chain employs TRBV10-2 and TRBJ2-3; D is perhaps TRBD2 (6 bases). There are 13 residues in the CDR3. Germline V CDR1 and CDR2: WSHSY, SAAADI. The ends were cut back, 6 bases at V and 2 bases at J, with 9 bases in the middle. The CDR3 loop is CASRTSPTDTQYF. CDR3 bases: TGCGCCAGCAGAACTAGCCCCACAGATACGCAGTATTTT.

There are a few counts of this clone. The chain couples TRBV7-9 to TRBJ1-3; D may be TRBD1 (6 bases). CDR1 and CDR2 (germline): SEHNR, FQNEAQ (reference sequence). The CDR3 is made up of 17 amino acids. V lost 7 bases and J lost 1, with 20 bases in between. The chain's CDR3 is CASIAGAGSFSGNTIYF. In DNA, the CDR3 is TGTGCCAGCATCGCGGGGGCAGGTTCTTTTTCTGGAAACACCATATATTTT.

A note on this clone: At one of its ends the junction is not consistent with the germline gene, which may arise from a read error. CDR3 in amino acids: CASSLDRREQYF. In DNA, the CDR3 is TGTGCCAGCAGTTTAGATCGGAGGGAGCAGTACTTC. The chain links TRBV7-2 to TRBJ2-7; a weak D match, TRBD2 (5 bases). This CDR3 spans 12 amino acids. Germline CDR1 and CDR2: SGHTA and FQGNSA.

The genes are TRBV28 and TRBJ1-5; no firm D call. V was cut by 6 bases and J by 7 bases, with 19 bases left in between. CDR1 MDHEN and CDR2 SYDVKM come from the germline V gene. CDR3 length: 15 amino acids. This chain's CDR3 is CASRVPGLFRQPQHF. DNA of the CDR3: TGTGCCAGCAGGGTTCCGGGGTTGTTCAGACAGCCCCAGCATTTT. Complete variable domain (other parts from reference TRBV28 and TRBJ1-5): DVKVTQSSRYLVKRTGEKVFLECVQDMDHENMFWYRQDPGLGLRLIYFSYDVKMKEKGDIPEGYSVSREKKERFSLILESASTNQTSMYLCASRVPGLFRQPQHFGDGTRLSIL.

Remarks on this clone: Other DNA sequences in the sample encode the same CDR3. V usage is TRBV5-1 and J usage is TRBJ2-5; unclear D gene. Trimming pared 4 bases from V and 5 bases from J, leaving 9 bases between. CDR3 length equals 12 residues. Germline V gene lookup returns CDR1 SGHRS and CDR2 YFSETQ. Here the CDR3 reads CASSLTGETQYF. CDR3 nucleotides: TGCGCCAGCAGCCTCACCGGGGAGACCCAGTACTTC.

The chain links TRBV19 to TRBJ1-6, with a tentative D call TRBD1 (5 bases). Germline V gene sequence: CDR1 LNHDA, CDR2 SQIVND (reference sequence). The CDR3 length is 16 residues. Between the trimmed V and J ends, which lost 9 bases and 2 bases, there was a span of 17 bases. The DNA for the CDR3 is TGTGCCAGCGAGGACATTGTAGGACCCTATAATTCACCCCTCCACTTT. It yields the protein CASEDIVGPYNSPLHF. Complete variable domain (other parts from reference TRBV19 and TRBJ1-6): DGGITQSPKYLFRKEGQNVTLSCEQNLNHDAMYWYRQDPGQGLRLIYYSQIVNDFQKGDIAEGYSVSREKKESFPLTVTSAQKNPTAFYLCASEDIVGPYNSPLHFGNGTRLTVT.

The chain combines TRBV9 with TRBJ2-1, with D possibly being TRBD1 or TRBD2 (5 bases each). Germline V gene data show CDR1 as SGDLS and CDR2 as YYNGEE. This CDR3 is 17 amino acids long. V was clipped by 4 bases and J by 6 bases, with 23 bases between them. The CDR3 nucleotides read TGTGCCAGCAGCCTCCATTCCGGGACGGCGTCCGGCAATGAGCAGTTCTTC. This encodes CASSLHSGTASGNEQFF.

Only one count was recorded for this clone. This chain links TRBV28 with TRBJ2-7, with 9 bases lining up with TRBD2. CDR1 and CDR2 from the germline V gene are MDHEN and SYDVKM. The CDR3 spans 16 residues. With 6 bases clipped from V and 4 bases from J, the junction kept 13 bases outside the gene matches. The CDR3 reads CASRALGLAGIYEQYF. As DNA, the CDR3 is TGTGCCAGCAGGGCTCTCGGGCTAGCGGGAATTTACGAGCAGTACTTC.